This TCR beta chain stems from a study of post-analysis software for immune sequencing data. Study-wide results and caveats: Four or five TRBV segments were more frequent in patients than controls; TRBV5-6, TRBV5-1 and TRBV20-1 belonged to this group.

On this clonotype: Antigen specificity is unknown.

V shed 7 bases and J 5 bases; nucleotides not matched to a gene: 10. CDR1 and CDR2 (germline): SQVTM, ANQGSEA. The CDR3 loop spans 14 amino acids. TCR beta cDNA libraries had unique molecular identifiers. Using its own MiXCR run on the PCR reads, TCRdb lists one record per CDR3 protein. The sample shows approximately 770,000 distinct CDR3 sequences, under 60% of them seen only once. V usage is TRBV29-1 and J usage is TRBJ2-5; the match to TRBD2 covers 10 bases. Sequenced: blood. This clonotype was obtained from a girl aged 10 to 17 with multiple sclerosis. CDR3 coding DNA: TGCAGCGCTGCGGATAGCGGGAGGTTTGAGACCCAGTACTTC. Its translation: CSAADSGRFETQYF. The entire variable domain, with the rest obtained from reference TRBV29-1 and TRBJ2-5, is as follows: SAVISQKPSRDICQRGTSLTIQCQVDSQVTMMFWYRQQPGQSLTLIATANQGSEATYESGFVIDKFPISRPNLTFSTLTVSNMSPEDSSIYLCSAADSGRFETQYFGPGTRLLVL.